In its sample, the clone carrying this TCR beta chain ranks as medium-sized. The antigen is not known. Library preparation (for TCRbeta) was performed with unique molecular identifiers. TCRdb re-called the PCR reads through MiXCR, storing one row per CDR3 protein. Of 250,000 to 300,000 distinct CDR3 sequences listed, 10% are singletons. This entry is derived from a study of T-cell reconstitution after alpha-beta-depleted transplantation in children. Germline V gives CDR1 LGHDT, CDR2 YNNKEL (reference sequence). The V gene end was trimmed by 6 bases and the J gene end by 9 bases; junction bases not matched to a gene: 7. This CDR3 comprises 13 residues. Study conclusions and caveats: Where alpha-beta T cells came from about two months after transplant was reportedly several hundred expanded graft clones. Once a year had passed after transplant, T-cell counts and diversity came mostly from newly produced T cells. Some patients' high day-60 TCRbeta diversity was traced to surviving recipient T cells and thymic progenitors.

This material consisted of PBMCs, taken before TCRalphabeta/CD19-depleted stem cell transplant. The chain uses TRBV3-1 and TRBJ2-1; 8 bases are shared with TRBD2. The sequence derives from a boy in the first two years of life with acute myeloid leukemia, due to receive a stem cell transplant. The CDR3 nucleotides read TGTGCCAGCAGACCGAGCGGGGGAGTTGAGCAGTTCTTC. It translates to CASRPSGGVEQFF.